This paragraph covers one T cell receptor beta chain sequence. Losses at the gene ends were 1 base for V and 8 bases for J; bases not matched to a gene: 21. Per germline, CDR1 KGHDR and CDR2 SFDVKD. The CDR3 length is 20 residues. This entry is derived from a study of blood T cell repertoires in COVID-19. Study-level information: Researchers got acute and convalescent COVID-19 samples from the United States, Italy and Spain. The cDNA or gDNA used as material had been derived from T cells, B-cell-depleted T cells, or PBMCs.

Original handling: The assay estimated nucleated cells by amplifying reference gene primers. The table came from immunoSEQ multiplex PCR; TCRdb's copy has only in-frame clones and leaves some out. V and J calls and clone size are given by that table; D and trimming were obtained from the DNA. The data show approximately 120,000 clones, 55% to 75% seen once. Input material: peripheral blood. The receptor was derived from a woman aged 70-85 years with acute or convalescent COVID-19. The gene calls are TRBV24-1 and TRBJ1-2; 10 nucleotides agree with TRBD1. The CDR3: CATSDFHNFPGQGLESGYTF. The CDR3 DNA sequence: TGTGCCACCAGTGATTTTCATAATTTCCCGGGACAGGGGTTAGAGAGCGGCTACACCTTC.